These 22 T cell receptor beta chains share one sample of origin, sequenced in a study of human T cells and chemical hapten exposure. One entry per CDR3 protein, called by TCRdb with MiXCR from the RACE reads. This repertoire shows approximately 68,000 distinct CDR3 sequences, roughly 8.5% found once; its top ten account for nearly 3.5%. Documented time point: patch test 2, 6 weeks after DPC sensitization. Treatment noted: therapeutic diphenylcyclopropenone sensitization with weekly scalp DPC. Here the sequenced sample was whole blood, taken in connection with sensitization to the hapten diphenylcyclopropenone (DPC). These receptors were taken from a woman aged 50 to 60 with alopecia areata. Some clones in this sample may be carry-over from other donors' samples.

This clonotype was seen more than once but under ten times. The V and J genes are TRBV7-8 and TRBJ1-6, with D perhaps matching TRBD1 (6 bases). This CDR3 comprises 15 residues. With 4 bases removed from V and 6 bases from J, the gap between germline ends came to 13 bases. CDR1 is SGHVS, CDR2 FQNEAQ, per germline. The CDR3 bases are TGTGCCAGCAGCTCTCAGGGGTCCGGTAATTCACCCCTCCACTTT. Its protein is CASSSQGSGNSPLHF.

This clonotype occurred many times. In nucleotides, the CDR3 is TGTGCCAGCAGTCCCCTCCCGGGACTTCATAATTCACCCCTCCACTTT. It yields the protein CASSPLPGLHNSPLHF. This chain uses TRBV27 with TRBJ1-6; a weak D match, TRBD1 (5 bases). The CDR3 covers 16 residues. The V end lost 5 bases, the J end lost 5 bases, and 16 bases lay between the germline ends. Germline CDR1 is MNHEY and CDR2 is SMNVEV (reference sequence).

This clonotype was counted many times. This sequence joins TRBV6-5 and TRBJ2-1, with 11 bases matching TRBD2. This CDR3 is built from 15 residues. The ends lost 3 bases at V and 7 bases at J; junction bases unmatched: 5. The germline V gene encodes CDR1 MNHEY and CDR2 SVGAGI. CDR3 in amino acids: CASSYTSGSRNEQFF. CDR3 nucleotide sequence: TGTGCCAGCAGTTATACTAGCGGGAGTCGGAATGAGCAGTTCTTC.

The CDR3 region has the DNA TGTGCCAGCAGCGGAACAGGGGGTTTGGCAGATACGCAGTATTTT. Its protein is CASSGTGGLADTQYF. The chain couples TRBV7-9 to TRBJ2-3; 8 nucleotides match TRBD1. The CDR3 covers 15 residues. Per germline, CDR1 SEHNR and CDR2 FQNEAQ (reference sequence). The trim removed 5 bases at V and 4 bases at J, leaving 8 bases unmatched.

This clonotype has ten or more counts. The chain joins TRBV2 to TRBJ2-7, with 7 bases aligning to TRBD2. CDR3 size: 14 residues. The trim removed 4 bases at V and 5 bases at J, leaving 8 bases unmatched. Germline V gives CDR1 SNHLY, CDR2 FYNNEI. The CDR3 region has the DNA TGTGCCAGCAGTGGGTCAGGGAGGGTTGACGAGCAGTACTTC. This sequence encodes CASSGSGRVDEQYF.

In this sample, this clonotype turned up a few times. This chain links TRBV12-3 or TRBV12-4 with TRBJ2-5; 9 positions match TRBD2. J was trimmed by 5 bases and V by 6 bases; bases with no gene match: 4. The CDR3 has 13 amino acids. The CDR3 bases are TGTGCCAGCAGCGCGAGCGGGGGGGAGACCCAGTACTTC. Its translation: CASSASGGETQYF.

Only a few counts were recorded for this clonotype. The V call is TRBV12-3 or TRBV12-4, the J call TRBJ2-7, with 8 positions matching TRBD1. With 7 bases clipped from V and 2 bases from J, the junction kept 10 bases outside the gene matches. The CDR3 is 15 amino acids. This chain's CDR3 is CASTLRTGPTYEQYF. The CDR3 DNA is TGTGCCAGCACCCTCCGGACAGGGCCAACCTACGAGCAGTACTTC.

The rearrangement links TRBV29-1 to TRBJ1-5; 9 bases agree with TRBD1. Germline assignment: CDR1 SQVTM and CDR2 ANQGSEA. V gave up 7 bases and J gave up 7 bases; unmatched junction bases: 11. The CDR3 length is 14 residues. The CDR3 sequence is CSAQGQGIGQPQHF. In nucleotides, the CDR3 is TGCAGCGCCCAGGGACAGGGAATCGGCCAGCCCCAGCATTTT.

This clonotype was recorded many times. CDR3: CASNLGTNYGYTF. CDR3 sequence (DNA): TGTGCCAGCAACCTTGGGACTAACTATGGCTACACCTTC. This chain connects TRBV12-3 or TRBV12-4 to TRBJ1-2; D is uncertain. Deletions cut 7 bases from V and 0 bases from J, with 9 bases between. This CDR3 is built from 13 residues.

This clonotype was seen more than once but under ten times. This sequence joins TRBV7-9 and TRBJ2-7, with D uncertain. The CDR3 is made up of 13 amino acids. Germline V gives CDR1 SEHNR, CDR2 FQNEAQ (reference sequence). CDR3 region: CVLKALPSYEQYF. CDR3 DNA: TGTGTGTTGAAGGCCCTTCCCTCCTACGAGCAGTACTTC.

The chain is built from TRBV10-3 and TRBJ1-1; D is perhaps TRBD1 (5 bases). The CDR3 is 13 residues long. Trimming pared 0 bases from V and 7 bases from J, leaving 9 bases between. Germline V CDR1 and CDR2: ENHRY, SYGVKD. Here the CDR3 DNA reads TGTGCCATCAGTGAGTCGGGGCAGGGTGAAGCTTTCTTT. Residues: CAISESGQGEAFF.

In this sample, this clonotype turned up a few times. The V and J genes are TRBV12-3 or TRBV12-4 and TRBJ2-7, with a tentative D call TRBD2 (6 bases). The CDR3 is made up of 14 amino acids. V gave up 3 bases and J gave up 3 bases, with 12 bases separating them. In DNA form, the CDR3 reads TGTGCCAGCAGTTTGGGCGGGGACCGCTACGAGCAGTACTTC. Translated, it gives CASSLGGDRYEQYF.

The chain couples TRBV6-1 to TRBJ1-1; D not resolved. The CDR3 contains 16 residues. V lost 6 bases and J lost 1, with 18 bases in between. Germline CDR1 is MNHNS and CDR2 is SASEGT. In nucleotides, the CDR3 is TGTGCCAGCAGACGTTTCGAAGGAAGACAGAACACTGAAGCTTTCTTT. This encodes CASRRFEGRQNTEAFF.

Regarding this clonotype: A much bigger clone sits one base away, suggesting this may be a read error. This rearrangement joins TRBV12-3 or TRBV12-4 to TRBJ2-3; no definite D call. The V end lost 0 bases, the J end lost 7 bases, and 8 bases lay between the germline ends. CDR3 length: 13 residues. The CDR3 DNA follows: TGTGCCAGCAGTTTAGCGAGTGGTAATACGCAGTATTTT. It codes for CASSLASGNTQYF.

This clonotype was counted many times. The chain carries TRBV7-9 and TRBJ1-5; 10 nucleotides line up with TRBD1. CDR1 is SEHNR and CDR2 is FQNEAQ in the germline V gene (reference sequence). The junction had 4 bases not matched to a gene; V was cut back by 5 bases and J by 3 bases. The length of the CDR3 is 15 residues. The CDR3 region is CASSEGQGPNQPQHF. DNA of the CDR3: TGTGCCAGCAGCGAGGGACAGGGGCCCAATCAGCCCCAGCATTTT.

In its sample, this clonotype was seen a few times. This chain uses TRBV23-1 with TRBJ1-6; perhaps TRBD1 as D (6 bases). TRBV23-1 is sorted into the ORF group, with uncertain function. This CDR3 is 24 amino acids long. V lost 0 bases and J lost 6, with 36 bases in between. The CDR3 protein is CASSQSGGQRYSHSYPLPNSPLHF. The CDR3 bases are TGCGCCAGCAGTCAATCGGGTGGACAGCGGTATTCTCATTCCTACCCCCTTCCTAATTCACCCCTCCACTTT.

This clonotype showed up many times. V is TRBV7-9 and J is TRBJ2-3; 9 nucleotides align to TRBD2. Germline CDR1 SEHNR, CDR2 FQNEAQ (reference sequence). CDR3 length: 16 amino acids. V lost 1 base and J lost 5; bases outside the gene matches: 7. Here the CDR3 reads CASSLVGGRAIDTQYF. Written as DNA, the CDR3 is TGTGCCAGCAGCTTAGTAGGCGGGAGGGCCATAGATACGCAGTATTTT. Combining the CDR3 with reference TRBV7-9 and TRBJ2-3 gives the whole variable domain DTGVSQNPRHKITKRGQNVTFRCDPISEHNRLYWYRQTLGQGPEFLTYFQNEAQLEKSRLLSDRFSAERPKGSFSTLEIQRTEQGDSAMYLCASSLVGGRAIDTQYFGPGTRLTVL.

At least ten counts were recorded for this clonotype. This chain connects TRBV20-1 to TRBJ1-1; 8 nucleotides align to TRBD1. CDR3 length: 16 amino acids. The germline gives CDR1 DFQATT, CDR2 SNEGSKA (reference sequence). V dropped 3 bases and J dropped 11; count of bases not matched to a gene: 20. CDR3 protein: CSARGPLTGDLEIAFF. The CDR3 DNA sequence: TGCAGTGCTAGGGGACCTTTGACAGGGGACCTCGAGATCGCTTTCTTT.

The chain combines TRBV20-1 with TRBJ2-7; either TRBD1 or TRBD2 may fit D (6 bases each). This CDR3 has 15 amino acids. The V gene lost 3 bases and the J gene lost 3 bases, with 18 bases spanning the gap. Germline values: CDR1 DFQATT, CDR2 SNEGSKA (reference sequence). The CDR3 loop reads CSASGRGTLHYEQYF. CDR3 sequence (DNA): TGCAGTGCTAGTGGTCGGGGGACACTCCACTACGAGCAGTACTTC.

In this sample, this clonotype turned up a few times. The V and J genes are TRBV5-6 and TRBJ2-7; 9 nucleotides agree with TRBD2. This CDR3 is 14 amino acids long. The J segment lost 3 bases and the V segment lost 2 bases, leaving 3 bases of the junction unmatched. Germline-derived CDR1 and CDR2 are SGHDT and YYEEEE. The CDR3, as DNA: TGTGCCAGCAGCTTTAGCGGGAGCCTCTACGAGCAGTACTTC. Protein product: CASSFSGSLYEQYF.

The chain couples TRBV19 to TRBJ2-1; no clear D. Germline V gene sequence: CDR1 LNHDA, CDR2 SQIVND (reference sequence). V lost 3 bases and J 0 bases, leaving 9 bases between the germline ends. The CDR3 extends over 15 amino acids. As DNA, the CDR3 is TGTGCCAGTAGTATGGTCCAGAGCTCCTACAATGAGCAGTTCTTC. Encoded protein: CASSMVQSSYNEQFF.

This chain connects TRBV7-9 to TRBJ1-1; unclear D gene. The ends were cut back, 1 base at V and 6 bases at J, with 6 bases in the middle. Germline V gene data show CDR1 as SEHNR and CDR2 as FQNEAQ (reference sequence). The CDR3 spans 12 residues. The CDR3 loop is CASSLGIAEAFF. The CDR3 DNA sequence: TGTGCCAGCAGCTTAGGAATCGCTGAAGCTTTCTTT.